This T cell receptor beta chain was obtained from a study of regulatory T cells in long-lasting Graves disease. The CDR3 is 14 residues long. Germline V lookup: CDR1 DFQATT, CDR2 SNEGSKA (reference sequence). The V end was cut by 0 bases, the J end by 4 bases, with 9 bases between. HTBI primers from iRepertoire and Arm-PCR of CDR3 regions yielded the TCR beta libraries. From the multiplex PCR reads, TCRdb called clonotypes with MiXCR, one entry per CDR3 protein. The sample yields 620,000 or so distinct CDR3 sequences, 15% to 20% seen once. Time point given: newly diagnosed GD, antithyroid drugs for less than 3 months. The authors made the TCR library using RNA they extracted from PBMCs. The same data also contributed to another study, on T cells in Graves' hyperthyroidism and ophthalmopathy. That paper notes: The TCR CDR3 first-round RT-PCR relied on the HTBI primer set.

The V call is TRBV20-1, the J call TRBJ1-4; no clear D. The receptor comes from a woman in her thirties with Graves disease. Sequences were derived from peripheral blood mononuclear cells (PBMCs), sampled at new diagnosis, from a patient treated with antithyroid drugs. CDR3 DNA: TGCAGTGCTAGAGAGGTCAGCCGTAATGAAAAACTGTTTTTT. Its translation is CSAREVSRNEKLFF.